A selection of T cell receptor beta chains follows, all from one sample in a study of T cells in Graves' hyperthyroidism and ophthalmopathy. MiXCR was run by TCRdb on the multiplex PCR reads, yielding one entry per CDR3 protein. The table includes some 500,000 distinct CDR3 sequences, about 15% detected once. Sequencing was carried out using blood. Source of these receptors: a woman between 25 and 40 years old with Graves' ophthalmopathy. CDR3s include the opening cysteine and the closing phenylalanine or tryptophan. Each record gives: V gene, D gene, J gene, clone size, CDR3 protein, CDR3 DNA. The D gene is left open where the match is weak. Size is omitted from some rows. Given values are once, few, many or a class for expanded clones.

V gene: TRBV9
D gene: TRBD1
J gene: TRBJ2-2
clone size: NA
CDR3 protein: CASSVPSGQGNTGELFF
CDR3 DNA: TGTGCCAGCAGCGTTCCATCGGGACAGGGGAACACCGGGGAGCTGTTTTTT

V gene: TRBV19
D gene: NA
J gene: TRBJ2-2
clone size: NA
CDR3 protein: CASSIDLGATGELFF
CDR3 DNA: TGTGCCAGTAGTATAGATCTGGGCGCCACCGGGGAGCTGTTTTTT

V gene: TRBV19
D gene: NA
J gene: TRBJ2-6
clone size: NA
CDR3 protein: CASSVPGGANVLTF
CDR3 DNA: TGTGCCAGTAGTGTTCCGGGTGGGGCCAACGTCCTGACTTTC

V gene: TRBV6-2/TRBV6-3
D gene: NA
J gene: TRBJ2-3
clone size: few
CDR3 protein: CASSYTRTGGFTDTQYF
CDR3 DNA: TGTGCCAGCAGTTACACAAGGACTGGGGGATTCACAGATACGCAGTATTTT

V gene: TRBV11-3
D gene: NA
J gene: TRBJ2-6
clone size: few
CDR3 protein: CASSLDHSSSGANVLTF
CDR3 DNA: TGTGCCAGCAGCTTAGATCATTCGAGCTCTGGGGCCAACGTCCTGACTTTC

V gene: TRBV20-1
D gene: NA
J gene: TRBJ2-3
clone size: many
CDR3 protein: CSARKGGSGRDTQYF
CDR3 DNA: TGCAGTGCTAGAAAAGGGGGGAGTGGGAGAGATACGCAGTATTTT

V gene: TRBV28
D gene: NA
J gene: TRBJ2-7
clone size: NA
CDR3 protein: CASSLWGVSSYEQYF
CDR3 DNA: TGTGCCAGCAGTTTATGGGGGGTCAGCTCCTACGAGCAGTACTTC

V gene: TRBV3-1
D gene: NA
J gene: TRBJ2-3
clone size: few
CDR3 protein: CASSQGSGGPDTQYF
CDR3 DNA: TGTGCCAGCAGCCAAGGGTCGGGTGGCCCAGATACGCAGTATTTT

V gene: TRBV24-1
D gene: TRBD2
J gene: TRBJ2-7
clone size: NA
CDR3 protein: CATSERRLAGCEQYF
CDR3 DNA: TGTGCCACCAGTGAACGCCGACTAGCGGGATGCGAGCAGTACTTC

V gene: TRBV19
D gene: TRBD1
J gene: TRBJ1-5
clone size: few
CDR3 protein: CASSIDRADQPQHF
CDR3 DNA: TGTGCCAGTAGTATCGACAGGGCTGATCAGCCCCAGCATTTT

V gene: TRBV6-2/TRBV6-3
D gene: NA
J gene: TRBJ2-2
clone size: few
CDR3 protein: CASSYFRPNTGELFF
CDR3 DNA: TGTGCCAGCAGTTACTTTCGGCCGAACACCGGGGAGCTGTTTTTT

V gene: TRBV6-2/TRBV6-3
D gene: NA
J gene: TRBJ1-1
clone size: NA
CDR3 protein: CASSYSKSTEAFF
CDR3 DNA: TGTGCCAGCAGCTACTCGAAGAGCACTGAAGCTTTCTTT

V gene: TRBV6-2/TRBV6-3
D gene: NA
J gene: TRBJ2-1
clone size: many
CDR3 protein: CASSPLEAGPHNEQFF
CDR3 DNA: TGTGCCAGCAGTCCCTTAGAAGCAGGGCCCCACAATGAGCAGTTCTTC

V gene: TRBV11-1
D gene: NA
J gene: TRBJ2-7
clone size: many
CDR3 protein: CASSGPGHEQYF
CDR3 DNA: TGTGCCAGCAGCGGACCGGGACACGAGCAGTACTTC

V gene: TRBV7-3
D gene: NA
J gene: TRBJ2-1
clone size: many
CDR3 protein: CASSLTGTLNEQFF
CDR3 DNA: TGTGCCAGCAGCCTAACCGGGACCCTCAATGAGCAGTTCTTC

V gene: TRBV11-2
D gene: TRBD1
J gene: TRBJ2-5
clone size: NA
CDR3 protein: CASSLGGATGERETQYF
CDR3 DNA: TGTGCCAGCAGCTTAGGCGGGGCGACAGGGGAGAGGGAGACCCAGTACTTC

V gene: TRBV6-1
D gene: NA
J gene: TRBJ1-3
clone size: NA
CDR3 protein: CASSEGPGNTIYF
CDR3 DNA: TGTGCCAGCAGTGAGGGCCCTGGAAACACCATATATTTT

V gene: TRBV6-1
D gene: NA
J gene: TRBJ2-5
clone size: many
CDR3 protein: CASSTPSLPETQYF
CDR3 DNA: TGTGCCAGCTCTACCCCAAGTCTCCCAGAGACCCAGTACTTC

V gene: TRBV12-3/TRBV12-4
D gene: NA
J gene: TRBJ1-6
clone size: few
CDR3 protein: CASSLYPLTGSGNSPLHF
CDR3 DNA: TGTGCCAGCAGTTTGTATCCATTAACTGGATCAGGGAATTCACCCCTCCACTTT

V gene: TRBV30
D gene: NA
J gene: TRBJ2-1
clone size: NA
CDR3 protein: CAWSVDPETNEQFF
CDR3 DNA: TGTGCCTGGAGTGTAGATCCCGAAACCAATGAGCAGTTCTTC

V gene: TRBV7-2
D gene: NA
J gene: TRBJ1-5
clone size: NA
CDR3 protein: CASSSLSKLHF
CDR3 DNA: TGTGCCAGCAGCTCCTTGTCAAAGCTGCATTTT

V gene: TRBV5-6
D gene: TRBD2
J gene: TRBJ2-1
clone size: NA
CDR3 protein: CASTLGRVNEQFF
CDR3 DNA: TGTGCCAGTACCCTCGGGAGGGTAAATGAGCAGTTCTTC

V gene: TRBV6-2/TRBV6-3
D gene: TRBD2
J gene: TRBJ2-7
clone size: once
CDR3 protein: CASSKTLGGAYEQYF
CDR3 DNA: TGTGCCAGCAGCAAGACCCTCGGGGGGGCTTACGAGCAGTACTTC

V gene: TRBV6-2/TRBV6-3
D gene: NA
J gene: TRBJ2-6
clone size: many
CDR3 protein: CASSYSSSGANVLTF
CDR3 DNA: TGTGCCAGCAGCTATTCTAGCTCTGGGGCCAACGTCCTGACTTTC

V gene: TRBV10-3
D gene: NA
J gene: TRBJ1-6
clone size: few
CDR3 protein: CAISDPSRGYNSPLHF
CDR3 DNA: TGTGCCATCAGTGACCCCAGCCGCGGTTATAATTCACCCCTCCACTTT

V gene: TRBV20-1
D gene: NA
J gene: TRBJ1-1
clone size: NA
CDR3 protein: CSARGGGFHSEAFF
CDR3 DNA: TGCAGTGCTAGGGGGGGGGGGTTTCATTCTGAAGCTTTCTTT

V gene: TRBV15
D gene: NA
J gene: TRBJ1-4
clone size: few
CDR3 protein: CATSRDRGGALNEKLFF
CDR3 DNA: TGTGCCACCAGCAGAGATCGGGGGGGGGCCCTCAATGAAAAACTGTTTTTT

V gene: TRBV4-2
D gene: TRBD1
J gene: TRBJ1-2
clone size: few
CDR3 protein: CASSPDRGGGYTF
CDR3 DNA: TGTGCCAGCAGCCCGGACAGGGGAGGTGGCTACACCTTC

V gene: TRBV6-2/TRBV6-3
D gene: TRBD2
J gene: TRBJ2-7
clone size: many
CDR3 protein: CASNNILAGVYEQYF
CDR3 DNA: TGTGCCAGCAATAACATCCTAGCGGGAGTCTACGAGCAGTACTTC

V gene: TRBV27
D gene: NA
J gene: TRBJ1-4
clone size: NA
CDR3 protein: CASSPGVGADEKLFF
CDR3 DNA: TGTGCCAGCAGTCCGGGCGTGGGGGCGGATGAAAAACTGTTTTTT

V gene: TRBV3-1
D gene: TRBD1
J gene: TRBJ1-6
clone size: many
CDR3 protein: CASSPYGQGASPLHF
CDR3 DNA: TGTGCCAGCAGCCCGTACGGACAGGGGGCTTCACCCCTCCACTTT

V gene: TRBV7-9
D gene: TRBD1
J gene: TRBJ2-5
clone size: many
CDR3 protein: CASSPDRGVDQETQYF
CDR3 DNA: TGTGCCAGCAGCCCGGACAGGGGAGTCGACCAAGAGACCCAGTACTTC

V gene: TRBV27
D gene: NA
J gene: TRBJ2-5
clone size: NA
CDR3 protein: CASSLSGNSETQYF
CDR3 DNA: TGTGCCAGCAGTTTATCCGGGAATTCGGAGACCCAGTACTTC

V gene: TRBV20-1
D gene: NA
J gene: TRBJ1-5
clone size: few
CDR3 protein: CSAPPGVGQPQHF
CDR3 DNA: TGCAGTGCTCCTCCAGGGGTAGGTCAGCCCCAGCATTTT

V gene: TRBV5-1
D gene: TRBD1
J gene: TRBJ2-7
clone size: many
CDR3 protein: CASSGQQGAGEYEQYF
CDR3 DNA: TGCGCCAGCAGCGGACAACAGGGGGCTGGTGAATACGAGCAGTACTTC

V gene: TRBV20-1
D gene: NA
J gene: TRBJ1-1
clone size: few
CDR3 protein: CSAKHFDTEAFF
CDR3 DNA: TGCAGTGCTAAACATTTCGACACTGAAGCTTTCTTT

V gene: TRBV28
D gene: NA
J gene: TRBJ2-1
clone size: many
CDR3 protein: CASRISPLRGLYNEQFF
CDR3 DNA: TGTGCCAGCAGAATCTCACCCCTGCGCGGGCTTTACAATGAGCAGTTCTTC

V gene: TRBV7-3
D gene: TRBD2
J gene: TRBJ2-7
clone size: many
CDR3 protein: CASSPGTRREQYF
CDR3 DNA: TGTGCCAGCAGCCCCGGGACTAGGCGGGAGCAGTACTTC

V gene: TRBV7-2
D gene: TRBD2
J gene: TRBJ2-2
clone size: many
CDR3 protein: CASSSPGTSGPVGTGELFF
CDR3 DNA: TGTGCCAGCAGCTCCCCCGGGACTAGCGGCCCAGTGGGGACCGGGGAGCTGTTTTTT

V gene: TRBV6-1
D gene: NA
J gene: TRBJ2-7
clone size: many
CDR3 protein: CASSRPPRGEQYF
CDR3 DNA: TGTGCCAGCAGCCGGCCCCCACGGGGGGAGCAGTACTTC

V gene: TRBV20-1
D gene: TRBD2
J gene: TRBJ2-3
clone size: NA
CDR3 protein: CSVLGTSRDTQYF
CDR3 DNA: TGCAGCGTCCTCGGGACTAGCCGTGATACGCAGTATTTT

V gene: TRBV7-9
D gene: NA
J gene: TRBJ2-1
clone size: NA
CDR3 protein: CASSLAGLRNEQFF
CDR3 DNA: TGTGCCAGCAGCTTAGCGGGGTTGAGGAATGAGCAGTTCTTC

V gene: TRBV6-1
D gene: TRBD2
J gene: TRBJ2-1
clone size: many
CDR3 protein: CASSSTSGNEQFF
CDR3 DNA: TGTGCCAGCAGTTCGACTAGCGGCAATGAGCAGTTCTTC

V gene: TRBV2
D gene: NA
J gene: TRBJ2-5
clone size: many
CDR3 protein: CASSRGPGETQYF
CDR3 DNA: TGTGCCAGCAGCAGAGGACCGGGGGAGACCCAGTACTTC

V gene: TRBV3-1
D gene: TRBD1
J gene: TRBJ2-3
clone size: NA
CDR3 protein: CASQQGDRKDTQYF
CDR3 DNA: TGTGCCAGTCAGCAGGGGGACAGGAAAGATACGCAGTATTTT

V gene: TRBV28
D gene: TRBD2
J gene: TRBJ2-1
clone size: NA
CDR3 protein: CASKEHEASGKDEQFF
CDR3 DNA: TGTGCCAGCAAGGAGCACGAGGCTAGCGGGAAGGATGAGCAGTTCTTC

V gene: TRBV6-2/TRBV6-3
D gene: TRBD1
J gene: TRBJ2-1
clone size: NA
CDR3 protein: CASSYPGTGGNNEQFF
CDR3 DNA: TGTGCCAGCAGTTACCCCGGGACAGGGGGGAACAATGAGCAGTTCTTC

V gene: TRBV5-1
D gene: NA
J gene: TRBJ1-2
clone size: few
CDR3 protein: CASSLGGQGRGYTF
CDR3 DNA: TGCGCCAGCAGCTTAGGGGGGCAGGGACGCGGCTACACCTTC

V gene: TRBV11-2
D gene: TRBD1
J gene: TRBJ2-7
clone size: many
CDR3 protein: CASSETGGLMGFYEQYF
CDR3 DNA: TGTGCCAGCAGCGAGACAGGGGGCCTGATGGGTTTCTACGAGCAGTACTTC

V gene: TRBV2
D gene: NA
J gene: TRBJ2-7
clone size: many
CDR3 protein: CASSELRSSYEQYF
CDR3 DNA: TGTGCCAGCAGTGAATTGAGGAGCTCCTACGAGCAGTACTTC

V gene: TRBV7-2
D gene: TRBD1
J gene: TRBJ1-1
clone size: many
CDR3 protein: CASSLEGGVTEAFF
CDR3 DNA: TGTGCCAGCAGCTTAGAAGGGGGCGTCACTGAAGCTTTCTTT

V gene: TRBV12-3/TRBV12-4
D gene: TRBD2
J gene: TRBJ2-5
clone size: many
CDR3 protein: CASSLLTSAQETQYF
CDR3 DNA: TGTGCCAGCAGTTTACTGACTAGCGCACAAGAGACCCAGTACTTC

V gene: TRBV6-5
D gene: NA
J gene: TRBJ2-2
clone size: many
CDR3 protein: CASSFDGGDTGELFF
CDR3 DNA: TGTGCCAGCAGTTTCGACGGAGGGGACACCGGGGAGCTGTTTTTT

V gene: TRBV6-2/TRBV6-3
D gene: NA
J gene: TRBJ1-1
clone size: NA
CDR3 protein: CASSYVGGTEAFF
CDR3 DNA: TGTGCCAGCAGTTATGTAGGTGGCACTGAAGCTTTCTTT

V gene: TRBV28
D gene: TRBD1
J gene: TRBJ1-6
clone size: NA
CDR3 protein: CASVSGGQGNSPLHF
CDR3 DNA: TGTGCCAGCGTGTCGGGGGGACAGGGTAATTCACCCCTCCACTTT